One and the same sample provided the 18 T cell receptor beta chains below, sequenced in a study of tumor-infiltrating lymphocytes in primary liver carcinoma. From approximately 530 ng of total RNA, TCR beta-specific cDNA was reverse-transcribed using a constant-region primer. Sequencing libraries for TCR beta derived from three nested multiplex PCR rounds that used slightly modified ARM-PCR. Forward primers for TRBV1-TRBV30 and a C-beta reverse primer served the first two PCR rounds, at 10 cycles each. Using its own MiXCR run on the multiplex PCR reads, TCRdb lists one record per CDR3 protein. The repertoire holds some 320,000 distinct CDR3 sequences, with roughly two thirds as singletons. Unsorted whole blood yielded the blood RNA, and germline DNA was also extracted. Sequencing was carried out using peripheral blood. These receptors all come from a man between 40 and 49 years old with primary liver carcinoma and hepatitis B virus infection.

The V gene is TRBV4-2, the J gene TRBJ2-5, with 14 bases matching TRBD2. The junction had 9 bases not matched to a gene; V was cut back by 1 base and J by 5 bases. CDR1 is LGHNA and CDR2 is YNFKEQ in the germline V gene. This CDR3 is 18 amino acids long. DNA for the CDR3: TGTGCCAGCAGCCAAGGGGGGACTAGCGGGAGAGTTATGGAGACCCAGTACTTC. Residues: CASSQGGTSGRVMETQYF.

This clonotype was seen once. The CDR3 loop is CASSLDRFRLEDYTF. DNA of the CDR3: TGTGCCAGCAGCTTAGACAGGTTTAGATTGGAGGACTACACCTTC. This rearrangement joins TRBV7-8 to TRBJ1-2; possible D gene TRBD1, 5 bases. CDR1 and CDR2 from the germline V gene are SGHVS and FQNEAQ. Trimming cost V 1 base and J 10 bases, with 19 bases left between them. The CDR3 is 15 residues long.

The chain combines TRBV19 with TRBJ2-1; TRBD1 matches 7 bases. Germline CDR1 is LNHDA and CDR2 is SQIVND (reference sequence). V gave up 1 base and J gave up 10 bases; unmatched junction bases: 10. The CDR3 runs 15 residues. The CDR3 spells CASSIVEGGEGEQFF. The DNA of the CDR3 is TGTGCCAGTAGTATAGTGGAAGGGGGCGAAGGGGAGCAGTTCTTC.

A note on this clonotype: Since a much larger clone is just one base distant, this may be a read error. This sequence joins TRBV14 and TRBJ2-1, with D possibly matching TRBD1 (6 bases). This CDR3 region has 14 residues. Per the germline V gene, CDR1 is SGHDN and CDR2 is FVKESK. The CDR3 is CASGQNRAGGEQFF. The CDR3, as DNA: TGTGCCAGCGGCCAAAACAGGGCTGGGGGTGAGCAGTTCTTC.

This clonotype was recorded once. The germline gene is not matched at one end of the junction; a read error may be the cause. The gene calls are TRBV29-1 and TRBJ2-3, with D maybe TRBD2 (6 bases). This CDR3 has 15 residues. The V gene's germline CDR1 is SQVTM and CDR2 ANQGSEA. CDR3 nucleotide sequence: TGCAGCGTTGGGTCGTCGGGAGTACAGGCAAATACTCAGTATTTT. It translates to CSVGSSGVQANTQYF.

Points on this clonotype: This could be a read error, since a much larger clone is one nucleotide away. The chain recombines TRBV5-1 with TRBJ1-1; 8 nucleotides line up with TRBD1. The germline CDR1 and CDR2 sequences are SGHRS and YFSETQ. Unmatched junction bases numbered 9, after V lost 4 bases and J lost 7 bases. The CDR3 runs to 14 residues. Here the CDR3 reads CASSATGVGIEAFF. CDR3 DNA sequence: TGCGCCAGCAGCGCGACAGGGGTGGGCATTGAAGCTTTCTTT.

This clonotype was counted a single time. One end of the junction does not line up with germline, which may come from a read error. CDR3 sequence reads: CASDRGHEQFF. The CDR3 nucleotides read TGTGCCAGCGACAGAGGACATGAGCAATTCTTC. The rearrangement joins TRBV11-1 to TRBJ2-1, with a possible D match to TRBD1 (5 bases). The CDR3 sequence is 11 residues long. The V gene's germline CDR1 is SGHAT and CDR2 FQDESV (reference sequence).

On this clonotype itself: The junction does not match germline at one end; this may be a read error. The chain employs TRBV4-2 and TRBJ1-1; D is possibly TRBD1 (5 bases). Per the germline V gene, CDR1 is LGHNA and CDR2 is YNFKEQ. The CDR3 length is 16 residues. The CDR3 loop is CASNQDVTGGRTEAFF. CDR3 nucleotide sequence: TGTGCCAGCAACCAAGATGTTACAGGCGGTAGGACTGAGGCTTTCTTT.

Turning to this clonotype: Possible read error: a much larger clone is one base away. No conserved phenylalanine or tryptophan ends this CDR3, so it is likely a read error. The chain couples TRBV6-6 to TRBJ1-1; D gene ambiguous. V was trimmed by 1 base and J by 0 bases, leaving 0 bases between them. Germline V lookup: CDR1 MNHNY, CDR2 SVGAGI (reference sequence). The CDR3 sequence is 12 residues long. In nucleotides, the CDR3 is TGTGCCAGCAGTTACTTGAACACTGAAGCTTTCTCT. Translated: CASSYLNTEAFS.

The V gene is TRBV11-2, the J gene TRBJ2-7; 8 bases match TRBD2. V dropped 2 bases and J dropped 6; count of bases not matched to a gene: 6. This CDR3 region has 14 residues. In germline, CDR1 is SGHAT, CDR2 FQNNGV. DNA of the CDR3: TGTGCCAGCAGCTTAACTCTAGCGGGCCCCGAGCAGTACTTC. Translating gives CASSLTLAGPEQYF.

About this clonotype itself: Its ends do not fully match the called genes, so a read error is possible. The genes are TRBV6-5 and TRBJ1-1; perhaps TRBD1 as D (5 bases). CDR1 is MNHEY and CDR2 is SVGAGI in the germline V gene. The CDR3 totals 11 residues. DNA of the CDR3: TGTGCCGGCAGGGTGAACACTGAAGCTTACTTT. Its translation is CAGRVNTEAYF.

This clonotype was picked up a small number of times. The CDR3 loop reads CASSDRQGSNQPQHF. The CDR3 coding sequence is TGTGCCAGCAGTGACCGACAGGGGTCGAATCAGCCCCAGCATTTT. The chain employs TRBV6-1 and TRBJ1-5; 8 bases match TRBD1. Germline V lookup: CDR1 MNHNS, CDR2 SASEGT. Trimming at V came to 3 bases and at J to 4 bases, leaving 5 bases not matched to a gene. There are 15 residues in the CDR3.

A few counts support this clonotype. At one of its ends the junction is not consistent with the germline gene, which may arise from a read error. In DNA, the CDR3 is TGTGCCAGCAGCCTGCGGGACGCCTTTAATGGAAAACTGTTTTTT. It translates to CASSLRDAFNGKLFF. The chain recombines TRBV4-2 with TRBJ1-4, with a possible D match to TRBD1 (5 bases). CDR3 length: 15 amino acids. The germline V gene encodes CDR1 LGHNA and CDR2 YNFKEQ.

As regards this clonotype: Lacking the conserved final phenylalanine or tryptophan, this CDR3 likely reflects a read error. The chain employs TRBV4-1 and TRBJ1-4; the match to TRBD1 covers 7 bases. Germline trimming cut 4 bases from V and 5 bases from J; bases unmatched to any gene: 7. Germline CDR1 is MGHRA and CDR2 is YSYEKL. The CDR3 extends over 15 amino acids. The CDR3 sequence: CASSLRDRENEKLFS. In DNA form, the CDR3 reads TGCGCCAGCAGCCTCCGGGACAGAGAAAATGAAAAACTGTTTTCT.

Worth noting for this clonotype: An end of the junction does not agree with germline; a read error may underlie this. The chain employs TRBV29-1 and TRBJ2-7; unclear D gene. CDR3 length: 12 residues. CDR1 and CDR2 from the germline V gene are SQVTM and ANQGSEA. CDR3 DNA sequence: TGTAGCTTTACCTCGAGCTCCTACGAGCAGTACTTC. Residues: CSFTSSSYEQYF.

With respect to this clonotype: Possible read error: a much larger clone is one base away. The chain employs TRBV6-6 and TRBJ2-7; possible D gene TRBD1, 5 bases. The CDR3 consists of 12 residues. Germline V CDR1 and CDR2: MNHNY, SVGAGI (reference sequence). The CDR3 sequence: CTSRSGFLEQYF. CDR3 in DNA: TGTACCAGCAGGTCAGGGTTCCTCGAGCAGTACTTC.

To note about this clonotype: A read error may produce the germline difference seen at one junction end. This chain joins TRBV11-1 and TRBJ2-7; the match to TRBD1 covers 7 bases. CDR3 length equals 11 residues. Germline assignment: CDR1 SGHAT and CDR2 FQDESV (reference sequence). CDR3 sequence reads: CAIGTDYERYF. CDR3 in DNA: TGTGCCATCGGGACAGACTACGAGCGGTACTTC.

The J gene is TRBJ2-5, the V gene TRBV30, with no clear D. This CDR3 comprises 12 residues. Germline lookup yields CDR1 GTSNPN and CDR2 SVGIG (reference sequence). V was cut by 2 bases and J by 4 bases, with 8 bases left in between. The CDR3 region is CAWSLGRETQYF. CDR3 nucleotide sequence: TGTGCCTGGAGTCTAGGGCGAGAGACCCAGTACTTC.